This TCR beta chain is from a study of beta chain features in type 1 diabetes. Whole-study context: Sorted cells numbering 107,917,701 were examined across all samples. Points from the study as a whole: Significant though moderate, a shortening of TCRB CDR3s appeared in all four CD4+ subsets of Type 1 diabetes patients.

By way of CD45RO/CCR7/CD25/CD127/CD95/CD27, the CD4+ regulatory, stem cell-like memory, central memory and naive cells were sorted. Each sorted population was over 98% pure. This clone occurred a few times. The antigen is unknown. Expressed TCRB transcripts got sequenced, as all isolated RNA was reverse transcribed. Assay used: immunoSEQ multiplex PCR; TCRdb lists only in-frame clones, some missing. The sample includes 300,000 to 450,000 clones, around 10% of them seen just once. Germline-derived CDR1 and CDR2 are SGHRS and YFSETQ. V lost 1 base and J lost 0, with 6 bases in between. The CDR3 is 14 residues long.

The sequenced material came from central memory CD4+ T cells from blood. This receptor was taken from a man under 40 with type 1 diabetes. The chain joins TRBV5-1 to TRBJ2-3, with D unclear. Written as DNA, the CDR3 is TGCGCCAGCAGCTTGACACCCAGCACAGATACGCAGTATTTT. Translated, it gives CASSLTPSTDTQYF.